Sequencing of this T cell receptor (beta chain) was carried out in a study of Graves' ophthalmopathy and Graves' hyperthyroidism. General study results and limits: In separating ophthalmopathy from stable hyperthyroidism, a 13-signature model achieved 87.88% sensitivity and around 80% specificity. Most clonotypes expanded in thyroid above 0.001 frequency were present in blood too.

This clonotype was picked up many times. Its target is not known. CDR3 regions of TCR beta were amplified from RNA transcripts. Amplification began with first-round RT-PCR using HTBI primers, then second-round multiplex PCR was performed. TCRdb itself ran the multiplex PCR reads through MiXCR, one entry per CDR3 protein. The sample includes hundreds of thousands of distinct CDR3 sequences, about 20% of them seen just once. This receptor was obtained from a woman between 18 and 29 years old with stable Graves' hyperthyroidism. Some clones in this sample may be carry-over from other donors' samples. Specimen: peripheral blood.

The CDR3 region has the DNA TGCAGTGCTAGAGAGGGTTCTGGAAACACCATATATTTT. It is translated as CSAREGSGNTIYF. The chain joins TRBV20-1 to TRBJ1-3; D is unclear. Germline V gene data show CDR1 as DFQATT and CDR2 as SNEGSKA (reference sequence). Trimming removed 0 bases at V and 1 base at J, with 4 bases between. The CDR3 is 13 residues long.